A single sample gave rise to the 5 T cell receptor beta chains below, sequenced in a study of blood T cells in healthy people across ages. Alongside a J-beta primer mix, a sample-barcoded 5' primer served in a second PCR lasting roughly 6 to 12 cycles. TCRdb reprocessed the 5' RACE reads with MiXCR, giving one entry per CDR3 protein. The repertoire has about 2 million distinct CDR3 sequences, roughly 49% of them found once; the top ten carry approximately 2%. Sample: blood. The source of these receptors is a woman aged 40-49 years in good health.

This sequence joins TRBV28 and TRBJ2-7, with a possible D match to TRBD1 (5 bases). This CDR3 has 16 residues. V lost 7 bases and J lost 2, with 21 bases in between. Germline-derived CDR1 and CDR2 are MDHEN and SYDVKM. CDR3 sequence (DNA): TGTGCCAGCACCCCTTACAGGACATCAGAAACCTACGAGCAGTACTTC. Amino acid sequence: CASTPYRTSETYEQYF.

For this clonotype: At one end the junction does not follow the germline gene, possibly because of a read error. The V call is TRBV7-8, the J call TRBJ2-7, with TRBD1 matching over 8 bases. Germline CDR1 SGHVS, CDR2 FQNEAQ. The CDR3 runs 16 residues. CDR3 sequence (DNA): TGCGCCAGCAGCATCAGGACAGGGCCAATATCCTACGAGCAGTACTTC. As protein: CASSIRTGPISYEQYF.

CDR3 sequence reads: CASSQVAGQGQNGYTF. CDR3 in DNA: TGCGCCAGCAGCCAAGTCGCCGGCCAGGGACAGAATGGCTACACCTTC. The chain recombines TRBV4-1 with TRBJ1-2; the match to TRBD1 covers 7 bases. This CDR3 has 16 residues. Unmatched junction bases numbered 11, after V lost 1 base and J lost 6 bases. Germline assignment: CDR1 MGHRA and CDR2 YSYEKL.

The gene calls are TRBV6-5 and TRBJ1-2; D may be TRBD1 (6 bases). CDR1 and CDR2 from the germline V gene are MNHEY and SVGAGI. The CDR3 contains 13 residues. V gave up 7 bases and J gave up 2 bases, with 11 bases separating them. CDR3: CASKRQENYGYTF. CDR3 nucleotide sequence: TGTGCCAGCAAGAGACAGGAGAACTATGGCTACACCTTC.

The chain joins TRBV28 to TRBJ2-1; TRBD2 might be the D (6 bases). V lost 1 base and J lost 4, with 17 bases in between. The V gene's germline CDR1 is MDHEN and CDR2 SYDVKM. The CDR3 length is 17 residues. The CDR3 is CASSLSSGAFGYNEQFF. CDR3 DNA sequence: TGTGCCAGCAGTTTATCCTCGGGAGCGTTCGGGTACAATGAGCAGTTCTTC.